The present T cell receptor beta chain was sequenced within a study of Graves' ophthalmopathy and Graves' hyperthyroidism. The study, taken as a whole, reports: The model flagged ophthalmopathy progression at more than 60% sensitivity and about 72% specificity. Among thyroid clonotypes expanded above 0.001 frequency, most also appeared in blood.

The CDR3 has 17 amino acids. Trimming removed 2 bases at V and 0 bases at J, with 14 bases between. CDR1 is GTSNPN, CDR2 SVGIG, per germline (reference sequence). Transcripts of RNA were the source for amplifying TCR beta CDR3 regions. Second-round multiplex PCR followed a first-round RT-PCR using HTBI primers. TCRdb reanalysed the multiplex PCR reads using MiXCR and keeps one entry per CDR3 protein. This sample has hundreds of thousands of distinct CDR3 sequences, with over 40% found just once. In regard to this clonotype: Its target is not known.

What was sequenced was peripheral blood. This TCR was sampled from an adult man with Graves' ophthalmopathy. The chain employs TRBV30 and TRBJ1-6; D is ambiguous. The CDR3 here is CAWSWARTSSYNSPLHF. DNA for the CDR3: TGTGCCTGGAGTTGGGCGAGAACGAGCTCCTATAATTCACCCCTCCACTTT.